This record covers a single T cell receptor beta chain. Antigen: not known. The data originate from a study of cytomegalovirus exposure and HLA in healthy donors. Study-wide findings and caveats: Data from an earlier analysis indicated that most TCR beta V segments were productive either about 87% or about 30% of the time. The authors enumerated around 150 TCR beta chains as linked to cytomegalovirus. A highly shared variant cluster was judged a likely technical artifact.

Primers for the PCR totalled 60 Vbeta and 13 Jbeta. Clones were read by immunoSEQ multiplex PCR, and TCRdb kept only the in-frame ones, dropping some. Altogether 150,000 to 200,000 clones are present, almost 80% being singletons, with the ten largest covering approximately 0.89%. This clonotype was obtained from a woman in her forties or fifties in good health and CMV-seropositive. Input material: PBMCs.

The chain's CDR3 is CASSGQGPGEQFF. As DNA, the CDR3 is TGTGCCAGCAGCGGACAGGGGCCGGGTGAGCAGTTCTTC. The V gene is TRBV9, the J gene TRBJ2-1; TRBD1 matches 8 bases. The V and J ends lost 3 bases and 9 bases, in that order; junction bases with no gene match: 5. CDR1 is SGDLS, CDR2 YYNGEE, per germline. This CDR3 has 13 amino acids.